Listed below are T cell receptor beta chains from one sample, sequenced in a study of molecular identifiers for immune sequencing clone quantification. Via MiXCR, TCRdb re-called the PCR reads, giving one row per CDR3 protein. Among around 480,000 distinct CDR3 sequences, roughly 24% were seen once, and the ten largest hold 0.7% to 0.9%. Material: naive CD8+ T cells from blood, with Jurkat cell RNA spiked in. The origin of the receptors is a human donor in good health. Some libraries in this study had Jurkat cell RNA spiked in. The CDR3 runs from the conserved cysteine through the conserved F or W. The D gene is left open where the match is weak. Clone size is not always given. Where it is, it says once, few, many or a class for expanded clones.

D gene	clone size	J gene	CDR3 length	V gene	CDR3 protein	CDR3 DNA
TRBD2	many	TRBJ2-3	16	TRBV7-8	CASSLEGTSGADTQYF	TGTGCCAGCAGCTTAGAGGGGACTAGCGGAGCAGATACGCAGTATTTT
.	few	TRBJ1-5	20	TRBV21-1	CASSKALASPSESSNQPQHF	TGTGCCAGCAGCAAAGCCCTTGCCAGCCCCTCAGAATCAAGCAATCAGCCCCAGCATTTT
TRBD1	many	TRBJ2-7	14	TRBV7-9	CASSTQGQPYEQYF	TGTGCCAGCAGCACGCAGGGACAGCCCTACGAGCAGTACTTC
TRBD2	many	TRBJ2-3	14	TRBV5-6	CASSTSGDFDTQYF	TGTGCCAGCAGTACTAGCGGGGATTTTGATACGCAGTATTTT
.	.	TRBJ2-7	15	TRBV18	CVSSPPQPLKEEQYF	TGTGTCAGCTCACCCCCCCAACCCCTAAAGGAAGAGCAGTACTTC
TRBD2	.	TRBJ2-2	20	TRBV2	CASRFPGLAGGYANTGELFF	TGTGCCAGCAGGTTCCCGGGACTAGCGGGGGGCTACGCGAACACCGGGGAGCTGTTTTTT
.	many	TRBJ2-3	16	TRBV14	CASSQVRSTSTDTQYF	TGTGCCAGCAGCCAAGTACGATCAACAAGCACAGATACGCAGTATTTT
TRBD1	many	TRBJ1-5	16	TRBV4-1	CASSQEVQGAAQPQHF	TGCGCCAGCAGCCAAGAGGTACAGGGGGCGGCGCAGCCCCAGCATTTT
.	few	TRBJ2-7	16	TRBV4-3	CASSQDSGSPTYEQYF	TGCGCCAGCAGCCAAGATTCCGGGAGCCCCACCTACGAGCAGTACTTC
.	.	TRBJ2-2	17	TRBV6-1	CASSPYYGRGNTGELFF	TGTGCCAGCAGTCCATACTATGGGCGGGGGAACACCGGGGAGCTGTTTTTT
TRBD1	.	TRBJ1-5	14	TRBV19	CASKTGGPNQPQHF	TGTGCCAGTAAGACAGGGGGTCCCAATCAGCCCCAGCATTTT
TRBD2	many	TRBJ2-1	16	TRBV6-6	CASSYQLAGGNNEQFF	TGTGCCAGCAGTTACCAACTAGCGGGGGGAAACAATGAGCAGTTCTTC
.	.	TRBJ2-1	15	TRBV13	CASSSQGVPYNEQLF	TGTGCCAGCAGCTCCCAGGGTGTCCCCTACAATGAGCAGCTCTTC
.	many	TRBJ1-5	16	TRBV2	CASSEGAGFSHQPQHF	TGTGCCAGCAGTGAAGGGGCAGGGTTCTCACATCAGCCCCAGCATTTT
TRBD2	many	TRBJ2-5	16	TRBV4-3	CASSQDSSGRAWTQYF	TGCGCCAGCAGCCAAGACTCTAGCGGGAGGGCCTGGACCCAGTACTTC
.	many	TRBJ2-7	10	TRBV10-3	CATGAYEQYF	TGTGCCACCGGCGCTTACGAGCAGTACTTC
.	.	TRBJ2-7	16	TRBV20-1	CSARGRASERSYEQYF	TGCAGTGCTAGGGGACGAGCGTCCGAGAGAAGCTACGAGCAGTACTTC
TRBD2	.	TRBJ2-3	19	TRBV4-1	CASSQEKRGGYTSTDTQYF	TGCGCCAGCAGCCAAGAAAAACGGGGGGGGTATACTAGCACAGATACGCAGTATTTT
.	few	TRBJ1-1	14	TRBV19	CASSIGGSRTVAFF	TGTGCCAGTAGTATTGGGGGGTCTCGCACTGTAGCTTTCTTT
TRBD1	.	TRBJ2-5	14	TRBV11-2	CASSSRTGLETQYF	TGTGCCAGCAGCTCGAGGACAGGGCTCGAGACCCAGTACTTC
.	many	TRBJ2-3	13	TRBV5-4	CASSEDNTNTQYF	TGTGCCAGCAGCGAGGACAACACAAATACGCAGTATTTT
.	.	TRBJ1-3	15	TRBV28	CASSLRGVAGNTIYF	TGTGCCAGCAGTTTGCGGGGGGTAGCTGGAAACACCATATATTTT
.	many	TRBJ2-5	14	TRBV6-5	CASSYSQVQETQYF	TGTGCCAGCAGTTACTCACAAGTACAAGAGACCCAGTACTTC
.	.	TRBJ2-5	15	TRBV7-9	CASSLAVGSGAPPYF	.
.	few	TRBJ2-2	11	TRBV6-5	CASRFLGELFF	TGTGCCAGCAGGTTTCTCGGGGAGCTGTTTTTT
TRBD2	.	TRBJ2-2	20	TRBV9	CASSPQTSGGAVENTGELFF	TGTGCCAGCAGCCCACAGACTAGCGGGGGGGCCGTTGAGAACACCGGGGAGCTGTTTTTT
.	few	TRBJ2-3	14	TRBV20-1	CSARALDHTDTQYF	TGCAGTGCTCGTGCCCTAGACCACACAGATACGCAGTATTTT
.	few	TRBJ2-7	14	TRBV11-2	CASSPVFRSYEQYF	TGTGCCAGCAGCCCCGTATTCAGATCCTACGAGCAGTACTTC
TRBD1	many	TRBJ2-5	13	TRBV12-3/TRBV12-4	CASRTGTEETQYF	TGTGCCAGCAGGACCGGGACAGAAGAGACCCAGTACTTC
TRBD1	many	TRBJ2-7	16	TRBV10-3	CAISDPTQGVPYEQYF	TGTGCCATCAGTGACCCTACGCAGGGGGTTCCCTACGAGCAGTACTTC
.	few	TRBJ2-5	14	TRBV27	CASSLSRQQETQYF	TGTGCCAGCAGTTTAAGCCGGCAACAAGAGACCCAGTACTTC
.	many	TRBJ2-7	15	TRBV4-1	CASSQVDGERYEQYF	TGCGCCAGCAGCCAAGTTGACGGGGAGAGGTACGAGCAGTACTTC
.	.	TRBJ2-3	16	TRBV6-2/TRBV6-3	CASTENWVQGEDTQYF	TGTGCCAGCACTGAAAACTGGGTCCAGGGAGAAGATACGCAGTATTTT
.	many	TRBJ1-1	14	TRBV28	CASSLFSKNTEAFF	TGTGCCAGCAGTTTGTTTTCCAAGAACACTGAAGCTTTCTTT
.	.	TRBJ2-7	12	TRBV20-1	CSARGCTYEQYF	TGCAGTGCTAGGGGCTGTACCTACGAGCAGTACTTC
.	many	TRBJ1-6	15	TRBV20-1	CSARNERASGSPLHF	TGCAGTGCTAGAAACGAGCGGGCATCGGGTTCACCCCTCCACTTT
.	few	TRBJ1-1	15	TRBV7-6	CASSLISRRSPEAFF	TGTGCCAGCAGCTTAATCTCCCGGCGGAGCCCTGAAGCTTTCTTT
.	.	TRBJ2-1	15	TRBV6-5	CASSYSLQGPNEQFF	TGTGCCAGCAGTTATTCACTACAGGGACCGAATGAGCAGTTCTTC
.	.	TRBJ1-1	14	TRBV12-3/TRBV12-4	CASSPSGGTTEAFF	TGTGCCAGCAGCCCAAGCGGGGGGACCACTGAAGCTTTCTTT
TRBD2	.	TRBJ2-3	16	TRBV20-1	CNARGVAGGSTDTQYF	TGCAATGCTAGAGGGGTAGCGGGGGGCAGCACAGATACGCAGTATTTT
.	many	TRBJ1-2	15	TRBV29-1	CSVASQDSSRYGYTF	TGCAGCGTTGCGTCCCAGGATTCATCCCGTTATGGCTACACCTTC
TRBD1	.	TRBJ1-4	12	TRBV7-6	CASSQGGVELFF	TGTGCCAGCAGCCAGGGGGGGGTGGAACTGTTTTTT
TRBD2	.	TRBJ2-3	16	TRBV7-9	CASSLGTSGGPDTQYF	TGTGCCAGCAGCTTAGGGACTAGCGGGGGGCCCGACACGCAGTATTTT
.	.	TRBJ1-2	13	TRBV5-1	CAGSSDSTRGYTF	TGCGCCGGCAGCTCCGACAGTACGCGAGGCTACACCTTC
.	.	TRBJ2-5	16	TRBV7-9	CASSLVPGPKSETQYF	TGTGCCAGCAGCTTAGTGCCAGGTCCTAAGTCAGAGACCCAGTACTTC
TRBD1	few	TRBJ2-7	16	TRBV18	CASSPPDRGHSYEQYF	TGTGCCAGCTCACCACCGGACAGGGGGCACTCCTACGAGCAGTACTTC
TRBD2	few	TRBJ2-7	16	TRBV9	CASSPGGGKVTHEQYF	TGTGCCAGCAGTCCCGGGGGGGGGAAGGTTACCCACGAGCAGTACTTC
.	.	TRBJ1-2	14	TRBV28	CASSPNPGGQGYTF	TGTGCCAGCAGTCCTAATCCGGGTGGACAGGGCTACACCTTC
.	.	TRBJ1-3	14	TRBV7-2	CASSPWVGGNTIYF	TGTGCCAGCAGCCCCTGGGTTGGTGGAAACACCATATATTTT
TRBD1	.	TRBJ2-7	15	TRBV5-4	CASSPGQGAQYEQYF	TGTGCCAGCAGCCCGGGACAGGGGGCGCAGTACGAGCAGTACTTC
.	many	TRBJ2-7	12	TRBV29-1	CSAQWSSYEQYF	TGCAGCGCCCAGTGGAGCTCCTACGAGCAGTACTTC
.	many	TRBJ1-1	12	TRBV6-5	CASSLGGVEAFF	TGTGCCAGCAGCTTGGGGGGGGTTGAAGCTTTCTTT
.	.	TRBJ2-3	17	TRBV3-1	CASSQDKRLWGPDTQYF	TGTGCCAGCAGCCAAGATAAAAGACTTTGGGGGCCAGATACGCAGTATTTT